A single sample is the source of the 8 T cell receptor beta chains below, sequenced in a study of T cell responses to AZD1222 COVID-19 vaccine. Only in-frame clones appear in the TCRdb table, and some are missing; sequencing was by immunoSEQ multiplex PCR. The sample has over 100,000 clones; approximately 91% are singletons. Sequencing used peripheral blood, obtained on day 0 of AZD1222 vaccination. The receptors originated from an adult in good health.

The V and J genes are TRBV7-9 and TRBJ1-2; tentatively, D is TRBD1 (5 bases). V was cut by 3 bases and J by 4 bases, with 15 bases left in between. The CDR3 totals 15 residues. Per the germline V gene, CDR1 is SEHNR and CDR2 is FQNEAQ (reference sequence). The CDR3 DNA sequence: TGTGCCAGCAGCTTTGCGGGGCGGCTTGGCTATGGCTACACCTTC. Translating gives CASSFAGRLGYGYTF.

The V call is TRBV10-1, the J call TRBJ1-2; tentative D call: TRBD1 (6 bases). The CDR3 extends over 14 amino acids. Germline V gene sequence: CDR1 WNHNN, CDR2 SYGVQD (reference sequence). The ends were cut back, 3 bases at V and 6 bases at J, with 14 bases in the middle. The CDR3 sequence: CASSDGGAGNGYTF. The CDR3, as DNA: TGCGCCAGCAGTGACGGGGGGGCCGGGAATGGCTACACCTTC.

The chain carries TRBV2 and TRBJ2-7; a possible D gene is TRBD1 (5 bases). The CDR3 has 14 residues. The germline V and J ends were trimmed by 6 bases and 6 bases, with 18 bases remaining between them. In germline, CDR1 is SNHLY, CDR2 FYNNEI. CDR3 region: CASRGRTLSIEQYF. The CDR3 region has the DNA TGTGCCAGCAGGGGGCGTACCTTAAGTATCGAGCAGTACTTC.

The CDR3: CAWSFGSDTGELFF. The CDR3 DNA follows: TGTGCCTGGAGTTTCGGGTCGGACACCGGGGAGCTGTTTTTT. J is TRBJ2-2 and V is TRBV30; D is ambiguous. The germline V gene has CDR1 GTSNPN and CDR2 SVGIG (reference sequence). Trimming stripped 2 bases from V and 3 bases from J, with 10 bases between. The CDR3 covers 14 residues. Variable domain in full (rest from reference TRBV30 and TRBJ2-2): SQTIHQWPATLVQPVGSPLSLECTVEGTSNPNLYWYRQAAGRGLQLLFYSVGIGQISSEVPQNLSASRPQDRQFILSSKKLLLSDSGFYLCAWSFGSDTGELFFGEGSRLTVL.

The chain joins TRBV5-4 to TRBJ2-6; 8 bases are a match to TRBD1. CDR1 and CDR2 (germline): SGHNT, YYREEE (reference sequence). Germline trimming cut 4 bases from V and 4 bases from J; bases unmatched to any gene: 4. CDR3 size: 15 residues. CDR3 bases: TGTGCCAGCAGCGACAGGGGCTCCGGGGCCAACGTCCTGACTTTC. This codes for CASSDRGSGANVLTF.

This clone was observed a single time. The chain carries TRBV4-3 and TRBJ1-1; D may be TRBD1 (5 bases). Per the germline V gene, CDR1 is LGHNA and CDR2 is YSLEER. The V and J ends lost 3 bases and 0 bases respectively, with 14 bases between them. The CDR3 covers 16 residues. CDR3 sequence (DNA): TGCGCCAGCAGCCAGGGGCAGGCACACATGAACACTGAAGCTTTCTTT. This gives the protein CASSQGQAHMNTEAFF.

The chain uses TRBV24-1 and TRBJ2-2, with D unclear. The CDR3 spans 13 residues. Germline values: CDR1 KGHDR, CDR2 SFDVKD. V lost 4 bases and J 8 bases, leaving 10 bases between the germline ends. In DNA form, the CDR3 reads TGTGCCACCAGTGACCCCTCGGGTGGGGAGCTGTTTTTT. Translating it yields CATSDPSGGELFF.

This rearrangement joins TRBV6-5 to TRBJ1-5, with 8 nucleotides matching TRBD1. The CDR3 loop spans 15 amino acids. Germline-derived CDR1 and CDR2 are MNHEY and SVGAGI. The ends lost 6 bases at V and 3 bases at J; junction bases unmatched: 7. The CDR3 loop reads CASRRPTGVNQPQHF. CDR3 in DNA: TGTGCCAGCAGGAGGCCGACAGGGGTCAATCAGCCCCAGCATTTT.